This T cell receptor (beta chain) was observed in a study of shared clonotypes between healthy human individuals. The V end was cut by 4 bases, the J end by 8 bases, with 14 bases between. From germline, CDR1 is ENHRY and CDR2 SYGVKD. The CDR3 contains 14 residues. Participating donors were healthy, HIV-negative adults free of recent acute infections or vaccinations. Those who donated, Caucasian adults without exception, all lived in Nashville, Tennessee. It was across several immunoSEQ plates that each subset's genomic DNA was evenly split. The data were produced by immunoSEQ multiplex PCR, yet TCRdb's version contains in-frame clones alone and is incomplete. The sample lists hundreds of thousands of clones, about two thirds seen once, with under 2% in the top ten.

The sequencing sample was made of memory CD4+ T cells sorted from blood. Described subset: CD45RA-negative fraction. The rearrangement links TRBV10-3 to TRBJ1-4; the D gene is possibly TRBD1 (5 bases). This TCR derives from a woman under 40 in good health. The CDR3 here is CAISAQGSGEKLFF. CDR3 in DNA: TGTGCCATCAGTGCCCAGGGTTCCGGGGAAAAACTGTTTTTT.